This T cell receptor beta chain was identified in a study of T cells after posttransplantation cyclophosphamide. In this sample, this clone turned up many times. Its antigen remains unknown. This CDR3 contains 16 residues. From germline, CDR1 is MNHEY and CDR2 SMNVEV (reference sequence). Trimming cost V 2 bases and J 4 bases, with 15 bases left between them. The repertoire was sequenced with immunoSEQ multiplex PCR; TCRdb's copy has only in-frame clones and lacks some. The table lists 40,000 to 55,000 clones, with no singletons. Whole-study findings and limits: Recipient CMV seropositivity and CMV reactivation strongly tracked TRB clonality. TRB overlap between skin or GI tissue T cells and blood was limited.

The sample taken for sequencing was PBMCs. This clonotype was obtained from a man aged 40-49 years in good health, CMV-negative, and a related stem cell transplant donor. The V call is TRBV27, the J call TRBJ2-1; the D gene is possibly TRBD2 (6 bases). Here the CDR3 reads CASSLIAVEGYNEQFF. Written as DNA, the CDR3 is TGTGCCAGCAGTTTAATAGCGGTCGAAGGGTACAATGAGCAGTTCTTC.